This TCR beta chain was recorded in a study of regulatory T cells in long-lasting Graves disease (dated by TCRdb to about 2021). Concerning the study at large: Patients with newly diagnosed Graves' disease had been on antithyroid drugs for under 3 months. Persistent Graves' disease patients were compared with newly diagnosed Graves' disease patients by peripheral blood TCR sequencing and RNA sequencing. The study was conducted in China and was registered as a clinical trial. A total of about 33 samples underwent TCR sequencing, from about 13 patients with persistent Graves' disease and approximately 20 patients with newly diagnosed Graves' disease.

Here is what the overall study found, with its caveats: Preferential use of TRBV28, TRBJ1-2 and TRBJ2-5 was observed in persistent disease, whereas TRBV20-1 and TRBJ2-1 were favored in newly diagnosed disease. Sequencing and analysis were limited to the TCR beta chain. Compared with newly diagnosed patients, patients with persistent Graves' disease had lower TCR Shannon entropy and fewer highly expanded clones, which suggests clonal expansion. The study examined only peripheral blood because the primary lesion, thyroid tissue, could not be accessed. As a limitation, the authors acknowledged that the small sample size may reduce accuracy. A larger number of public clonotypes was shared among persistent patients (over 2,500) than among newly diagnosed patients (approximately 1,000).

Library preparation employed multiplex PCR. These reads were obtained on an Illumina HiSeq 4000. CDR3 regions were amplified by Arm-PCR with iRepertoire HTBI primers to construct TCR beta libraries. Before sequencing, the PCR products went through gel purification. The published analysis was carried out like this. Gene usage analysis of CDR3 amino acid clonotypes used the 60 to 80 TRBV and 14 TRBJ segments found across samples. COPE and FqMerger were used to merge the filtered high-quality paired reads into contigs. BLAST was used to align contigs to IMGT TRBV, TRBD and TRBJ reference genes, with CDR3 defined following IMGT. Any clonotype with a frequency above 0.1% was classified as a highly expanded clone. Shannon entropy was used to measure repertoire diversity, and the Gini coefficient was used to measure V-J evenness. Public clonotypes were defined as clonotypes shared by more than one individual. TCRdb applied fastp at Q25 and MiXCR to the public reads, then kept only in-frame beta chains. CDR3 protein duplicates are merged, each entry listing the most common genes and DNA. These V and J calls originate from TCRdb's pipeline instead of the authors' own analysis. Within this sample are fewer than 650,000 distinct CDR3 sequences, with about 16% of them counted one time only. The top ten clones comprise about 11% of the sample.

The time point label here, explained by the study, means: newly diagnosed GD, antithyroid drugs for less than 3 months. For both TCR sequencing and RNA sequencing, RNA was extracted from PBMCs in TRIzol. The diagnosis of Graves' disease followed American Thyroid Association guidelines. Patients for the study were recruited at an endocrinology department in Xi'an, China. Each patient gave approximately 9 milliliters of peripheral blood, collected in an EDTA anticoagulant tube. Ficoll Paque Plus density gradient separation was used to isolate PBMCs, and no additional T cell sorting was done. An Agilent 2100 Bioanalyzer and agarose gel were used to check RNA quality, while a NanoDrop 2000 measured RNA concentration. The CDR3 has 14 amino acids, counting the end cysteine and phenylalanine. Only the CDR3 region is kept as DNA, spanning 42 bases read in frame from base 1. The germline V gene encodes CDR1 SGHRS and CDR2 YFSETQ. Trimming takes 4 bases from V and 4 bases from J, and the germline ends sit 12 bases apart.

As regards this clonotype: This clone's antigen is unknown. It has no much larger one-base neighbor in the sample; base qualities were not kept.

This sample also belongs to another study, concerning T cells in Graves' hyperthyroidism and ophthalmopathy. That second publication adds: A patient counted as having stable Graves' hyperthyroidism if no progression to ophthalmopathy occurred over 18 months of follow-up. Hyperthyroidism patients were newly diagnosed, had a disease duration of under 2 months, and were aged 18 to 65 years. The study excluded patients with uncontrolled infections, other autoimmune diseases, pregnancy or lactation. Clinical symptoms, serum thyroxine and TRAb, thyroid ultrasound, and orbital computed tomography formed the basis for the diagnoses. The first round of RT-PCR for the TCR CDR3 was performed with the HTBI primer set and the Qiagen OneStep RT-PCR kit. Most expanded thyroid clonotypes (frequency above 0.001) were also detected in blood, suggesting blood repertoires may reflect thyroid immune responses. A 13 V-J signature model separated ophthalmopathy from stable hyperthyroidism, with roughly 88% sensitivity and roughly 82% specificity in cross-validation and 80%/75% in testing. In validation, progression to ophthalmopathy was predicted by the model with around 71% sensitivity and 72.22% specificity, a median of about 6 months before onset. To identify TCR V-J signatures that set the groups apart, the researchers used a discovery cohort of 100 or so patients, made up of approximately 43 with Graves' ophthalmopathy and around 58 with stable Graves' hyperthyroidism. Whether ophthalmopathy could be predicted prospectively was tested in an independent validation cohort made up of under 20 hyperthyroidism patients plus 17 patients who later progressed to ophthalmopathy. For training and testing, the roughly 97 patients in the discovery cohort were randomly divided in a 7:3 ratio. Thyroid tissue and blood T-cell repertoires from over 5 Graves' hyperthyroidism patients were also compared in the study. After blood sampling, hyperthyroidism patients were treated with methimazole at a starting dose of 30 mg daily, and ophthalmopathy patients were treated with high-dose intravenous methylprednisolone. Libraries were constructed in a second round of multiplex PCR, after which size selection and purification were performed. Sequencing of the libraries was done on an Illumina HiSeq2000 using paired-end 100 bp reads. SOAPnuke was used to process the raw data, removing reads that contained adapters or uncalled bases, had a mean Phred below 15, or lacked an exact match to the constant primer or identifier. High-quality paired reads were merged using COPE v1.2.5, and each unique nucleotide sequence was defined as a clonotype. Clonotypes were aligned to IMGT TRBV, TRBD and TRBJ reference segments using MiTCR v1.1. The analysis was restricted to V-J combinations with a frequency above 0.0001, which together covered just over 99% of the repertoires. A TCS score was defined as the ratio of F50 (clonal expansion) to E x V (chaos), with BLOSUM62-based TCRdist applied between CDR3 peptides within each V-J. Welch's t-statistics and random forest reduced 500 to 650 V-J features to about 13, which were used in a naive Bayes classifier (R e1071). Sample size was not statistically predetermined, and blinding of investigators to group allocation was not performed. The paper describes TCR Vbeta CDR3 sequencing of 135 peripheral blood samples, made up of fewer than 50 ophthalmopathy patients, around 73 hyperthyroidism patients and about 17 progressor patients.

The rearrangement joined TRBV5-1 to TRBJ2-1; a weak D assignment points to TRBD2 (6 bases agree). The starting material was peripheral blood mononuclear cells (PBMCs), obtained at new diagnosis, from a patient treated with antithyroid drugs. This clonotype was sampled from a man younger than 35 with Graves disease. Donor details come from another sample of the same person, matched by shared clones. The CDR3 reads CASSHPGTYNEQFF. The DNA is TGCGCCAGCAGCCATCCGGGGACTTACAATGAGCAGTTCTTC. The reference TRBV5-1 and TRBJ2-1 proteins fill in what lies around the CDR3, so the full variable domain reads KAGVTQTPRYLIKTRGQQVTLSCSPISGHRSVSWYQQTPGQGLQFLFEYFSETQRNKGNFPGRFSGRQFSNSRSEMNVSTLELGDSALYLCASSHPGTYNEQFFGPGTRLTVL.